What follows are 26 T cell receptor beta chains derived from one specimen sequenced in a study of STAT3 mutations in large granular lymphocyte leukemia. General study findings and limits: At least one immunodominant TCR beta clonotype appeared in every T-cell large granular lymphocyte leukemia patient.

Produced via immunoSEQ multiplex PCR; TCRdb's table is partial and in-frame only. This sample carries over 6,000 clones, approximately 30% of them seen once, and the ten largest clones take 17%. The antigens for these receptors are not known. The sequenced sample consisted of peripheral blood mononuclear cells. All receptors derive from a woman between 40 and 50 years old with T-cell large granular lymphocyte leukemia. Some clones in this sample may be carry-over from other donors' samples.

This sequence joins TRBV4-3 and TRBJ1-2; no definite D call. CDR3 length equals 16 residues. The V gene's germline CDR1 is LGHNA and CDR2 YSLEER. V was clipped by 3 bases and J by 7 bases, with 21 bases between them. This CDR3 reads CASSHDYPEQSPGYTF. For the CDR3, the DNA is TGCGCCAGCAGCCACGACTACCCGGAGCAGTCCCCTGGCTACACCTTC.

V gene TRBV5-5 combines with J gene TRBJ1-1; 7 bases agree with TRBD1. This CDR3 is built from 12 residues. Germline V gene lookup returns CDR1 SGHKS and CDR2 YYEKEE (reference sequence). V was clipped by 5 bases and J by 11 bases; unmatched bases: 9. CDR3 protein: CASRPTGAAAFF. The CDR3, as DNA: TGTGCCAGCAGGCCCACAGGGGCTGCTGCTTTCTTT.

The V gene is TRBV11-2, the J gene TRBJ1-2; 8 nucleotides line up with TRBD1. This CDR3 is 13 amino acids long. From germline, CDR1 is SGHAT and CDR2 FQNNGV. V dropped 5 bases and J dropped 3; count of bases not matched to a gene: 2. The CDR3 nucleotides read TGTGCCAGCAGCCCGGGACAGGACTATGGCTACACCTTC. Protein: CASSPGQDYGYTF.

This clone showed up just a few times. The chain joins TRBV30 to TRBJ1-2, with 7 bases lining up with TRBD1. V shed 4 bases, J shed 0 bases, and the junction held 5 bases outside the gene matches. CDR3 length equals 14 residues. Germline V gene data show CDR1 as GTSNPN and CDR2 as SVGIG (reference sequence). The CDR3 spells CAWTSGGSNYGYTF. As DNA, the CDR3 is TGTGCCTGGACCTCAGGGGGTTCTAACTATGGCTACACCTTC.

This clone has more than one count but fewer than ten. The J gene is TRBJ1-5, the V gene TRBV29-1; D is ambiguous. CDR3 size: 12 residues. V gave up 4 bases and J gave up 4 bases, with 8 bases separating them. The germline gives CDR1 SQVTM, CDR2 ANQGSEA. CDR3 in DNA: TGCAGCGTTGGAGACACTAATCAGCCCCAGCATTTT. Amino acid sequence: CSVGDTNQPQHF.

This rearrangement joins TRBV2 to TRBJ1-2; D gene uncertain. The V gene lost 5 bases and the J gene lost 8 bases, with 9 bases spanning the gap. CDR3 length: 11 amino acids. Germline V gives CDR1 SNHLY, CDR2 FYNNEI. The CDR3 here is CASSPARGYTF. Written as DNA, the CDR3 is TGTGCCAGCAGTCCCGCGAGGGGCTACACCTTC.

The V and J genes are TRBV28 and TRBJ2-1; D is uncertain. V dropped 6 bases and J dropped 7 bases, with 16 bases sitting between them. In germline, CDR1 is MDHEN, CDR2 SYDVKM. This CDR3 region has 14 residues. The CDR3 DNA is TGTGCCAGCAGCATTCGGAGTTGGAGAAATGAGCAGTTCTTC. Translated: CASSIRSWRNEQFF.

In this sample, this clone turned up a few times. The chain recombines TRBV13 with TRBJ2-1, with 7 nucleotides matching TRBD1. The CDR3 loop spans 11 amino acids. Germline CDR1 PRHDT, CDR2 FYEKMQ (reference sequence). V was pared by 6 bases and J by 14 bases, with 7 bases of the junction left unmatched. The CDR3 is CASSHRQGKFF. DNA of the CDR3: TGTGCCAGCAGTCACAGACAGGGAAAGTTCTTC.

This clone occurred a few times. CDR3 DNA sequence: TGTGCCAGCAGTTTACGGGGGGGCGTGTTCGCTGAAGCTTTCTTT. This codes for CASSLRGGVFAEAFF. This chain joins TRBV27 and TRBJ1-1; D possibly corresponds to TRBD1 (6 bases). V lost 2 bases to trimming and J lost 6 bases, with 16 bases between them. The CDR3 has 15 residues. Looked up from germline, CDR1 is MNHEY and CDR2 is SMNVEV (reference sequence).

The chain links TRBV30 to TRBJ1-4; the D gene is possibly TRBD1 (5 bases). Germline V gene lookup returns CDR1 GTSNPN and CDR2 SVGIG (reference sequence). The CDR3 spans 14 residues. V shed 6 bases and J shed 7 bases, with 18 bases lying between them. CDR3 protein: CACGIGAAGEKLFF. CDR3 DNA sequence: TGTGCCTGCGGAATAGGGGCGGCGGGTGAAAAACTGTTTTTT.

DNA for the CDR3: TGCGCCAGCAGCCCCGACGGGGGAAATGGCTACACCTTC. Translated: CASSPDGGNGYTF. The chain combines TRBV5-1 with TRBJ1-2; possibly TRBD1 for D (5 bases). The ends were cut back, 4 bases at V and 6 bases at J, with 13 bases in the middle. The germline CDR1 and CDR2 sequences are SGHRS and YFSETQ. This CDR3 has 13 amino acids. Filled out from reference TRBV5-1 and TRBJ1-2, the complete variable domain reads KAGVTQTPRYLIKTRGQQVTLSCSPISGHRSVSWYQQTPGQGLQFLFEYFSETQRNKGNFPGRFSGRQFSNSRSEMNVSTLELGDSALYLCASSPDGGNGYTFGSGTRLTVV.

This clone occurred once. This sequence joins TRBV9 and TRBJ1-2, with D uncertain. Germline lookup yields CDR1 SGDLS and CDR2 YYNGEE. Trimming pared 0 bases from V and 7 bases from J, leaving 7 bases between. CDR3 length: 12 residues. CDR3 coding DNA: TGTGCCAGCAGCGTAGGCAGTGGTGGCTACACCTTC. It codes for CASSVGSGGYTF.

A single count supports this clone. The CDR3: CASADRAAGRAEAFF. The CDR3 nucleotides are TGTGCCAGTGCCGACAGGGCCGCCGGGAGGGCTGAAGCTTTCTTT. The rearrangement links TRBV19 to TRBJ1-1; 7 bases map to TRBD1. CDR3 size: 15 residues. J was trimmed by 6 bases and V by 8 bases; bases with no gene match: 15. CDR1 and CDR2 from the germline V gene are LNHDA and SQIVND (reference sequence).

CDR3 nucleotides: TGTGCCACCAGCAGCTCTTGGGGCTATGGCTACACCTTC. It translates to CATSSSWGYGYTF. The chain recombines TRBV15 with TRBJ1-2, with no clear D. Trimming took 3 bases from V and 4 from J, leaving 9 bases between them. CDR3 length: 13 amino acids. Germline CDR1 is LNHNV and CDR2 is YYDKDF (reference sequence).

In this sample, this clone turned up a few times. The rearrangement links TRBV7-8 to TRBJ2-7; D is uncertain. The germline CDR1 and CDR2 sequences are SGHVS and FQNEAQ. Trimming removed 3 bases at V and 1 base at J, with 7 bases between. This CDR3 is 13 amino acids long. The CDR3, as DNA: TGTGCCAGCAGCTTTGGGGTTTCCTACGAGCAGTACTTC. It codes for CASSFGVSYEQYF.

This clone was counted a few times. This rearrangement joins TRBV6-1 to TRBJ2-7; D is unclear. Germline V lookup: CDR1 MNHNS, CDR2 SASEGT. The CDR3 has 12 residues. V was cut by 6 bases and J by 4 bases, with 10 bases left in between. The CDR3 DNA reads TGTGCCAGCAGCCGGATTGATTACGAGCAGTACTTC. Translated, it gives CASSRIDYEQYF.

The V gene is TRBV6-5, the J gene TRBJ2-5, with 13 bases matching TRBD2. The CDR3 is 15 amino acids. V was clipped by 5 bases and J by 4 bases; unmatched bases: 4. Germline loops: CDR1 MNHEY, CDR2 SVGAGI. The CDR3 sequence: CASSSGTSGIETQYF. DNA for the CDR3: TGTGCCAGCAGTAGCGGGACTAGCGGGATAGAGACCCAGTACTTC.

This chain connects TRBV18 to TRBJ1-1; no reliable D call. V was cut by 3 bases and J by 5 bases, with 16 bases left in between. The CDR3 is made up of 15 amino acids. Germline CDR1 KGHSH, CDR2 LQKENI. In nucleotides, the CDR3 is TGTGCCAGCTCACCGCCGGGTCCCGCGAGGACTGAAGCTTTCTTT. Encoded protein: CASSPPGPARTEAFF.

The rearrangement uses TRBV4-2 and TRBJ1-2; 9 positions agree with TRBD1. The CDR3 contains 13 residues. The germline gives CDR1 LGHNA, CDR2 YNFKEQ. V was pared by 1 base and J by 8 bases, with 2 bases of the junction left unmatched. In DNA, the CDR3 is TGTGCCAGCAGCCAAGGGACAGGGGCGGGCTACACCTTC. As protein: CASSQGTGAGYTF.

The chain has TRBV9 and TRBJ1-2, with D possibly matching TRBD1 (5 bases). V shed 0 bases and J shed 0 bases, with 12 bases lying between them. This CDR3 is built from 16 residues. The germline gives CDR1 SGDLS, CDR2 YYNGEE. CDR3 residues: CASSVGGLNSNYGYTF. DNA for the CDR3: TGTGCCAGCAGCGTAGGGGGCCTCAACTCTAACTATGGCTACACCTTC.

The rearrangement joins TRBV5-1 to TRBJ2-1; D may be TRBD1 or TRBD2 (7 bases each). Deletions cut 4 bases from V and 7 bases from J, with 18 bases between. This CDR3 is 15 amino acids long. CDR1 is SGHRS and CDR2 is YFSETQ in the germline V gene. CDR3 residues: CASSPTSVRGNEQFF. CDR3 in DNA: TGCGCCAGCAGCCCAACTAGCGTCAGGGGGAATGAGCAGTTCTTC.

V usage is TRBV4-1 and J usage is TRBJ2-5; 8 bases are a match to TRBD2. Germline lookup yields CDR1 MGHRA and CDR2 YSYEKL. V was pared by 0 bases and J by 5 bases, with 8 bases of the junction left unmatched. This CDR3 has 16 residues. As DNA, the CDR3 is TGCGCCAGCAGCCAAGATCACAGCGGGAGTTGGGAGACCCAGTACTTC. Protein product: CASSQDHSGSWETQYF.

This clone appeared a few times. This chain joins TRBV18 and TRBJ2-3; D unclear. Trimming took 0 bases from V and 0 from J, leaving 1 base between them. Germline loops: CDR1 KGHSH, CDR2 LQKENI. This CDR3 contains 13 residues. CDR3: CASSPPSTDTQYF. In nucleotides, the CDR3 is TGTGCCAGCTCACCACCGAGCACAGATACGCAGTATTTT.

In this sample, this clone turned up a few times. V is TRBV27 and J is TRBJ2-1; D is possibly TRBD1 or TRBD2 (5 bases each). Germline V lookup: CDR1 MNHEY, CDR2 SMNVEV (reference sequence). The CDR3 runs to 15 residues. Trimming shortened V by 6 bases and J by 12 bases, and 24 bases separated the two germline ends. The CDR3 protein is CASRIKGDLRPWQFF. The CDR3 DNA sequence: TGTGCCAGCAGAATAAAAGGGGACCTAAGGCCTTGGCAGTTCTTC.

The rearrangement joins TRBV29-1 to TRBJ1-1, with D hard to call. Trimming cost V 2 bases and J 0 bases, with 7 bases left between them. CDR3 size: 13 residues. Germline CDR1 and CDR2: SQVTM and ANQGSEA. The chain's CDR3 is CSVEFGLNTEAFF. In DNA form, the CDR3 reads TGCAGCGTTGAATTTGGGTTGAACACTGAAGCTTTCTTT.

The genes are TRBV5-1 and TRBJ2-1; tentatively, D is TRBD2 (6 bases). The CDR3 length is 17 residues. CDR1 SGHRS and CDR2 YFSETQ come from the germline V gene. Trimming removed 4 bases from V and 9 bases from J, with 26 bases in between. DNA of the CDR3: TGCGCCAGCAGCCCAGACAGCTCACTACGTCGGGGGAGTGAGCAGTTCTTC. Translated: CASSPDSSLRRGSEQFF.